A single sample gave rise to the 8 T cell receptor beta chains below, sequenced in a study of regulatory T cells in long-lasting Graves disease. The authors built TCR beta libraries using iRepertoire HTBI primers and Arm-PCR of CDR3 regions. Each CDR3 protein gets one entry after TCRdb re-called the multiplex PCR reads with MiXCR. The table records hundreds of thousands of distinct CDR3 sequences, 15% to 20% of them present only once. As to time point: newly diagnosed GD, antithyroid drugs for less than 3 months. Generation of the TCR library employed RNA extracted from PBMCs. These sequences were also reported in another study, on T cells in Graves' hyperthyroidism and ophthalmopathy.

Source: peripheral blood mononuclear cells (PBMCs), taken at new diagnosis, from a patient treated with antithyroid drugs. These receptors came from a woman aged 30 to 39 with Graves disease.

Notes on this clonotype: This may be a read error: a much more frequent sequence differs by one nucleotide. The rearrangement links TRBV28 to TRBJ1-3, with 7 bases fitting TRBD1. There are 15 residues in the CDR3. V shed 4 bases and J 2 bases; nucleotides not matched to a gene: 5. Per germline, CDR1 MDHEN and CDR2 SYDVKM. DNA for the CDR3: TGTGCCAGCAGTTCCACAGGGGCAACTGGAAACACCATATATTTT. Amino acid sequence: CASSSTGATGNTIYF.

At least ten counts were recorded for this clonotype. The rearrangement links TRBV11-1 to TRBJ2-1; 15 positions match TRBD2. CDR1 SGHAT and CDR2 FQDESV come from the germline V gene (reference sequence). After removal of 1 base from V and 11 bases from J, the junction contained 3 bases not matched to a gene. The CDR3 is 15 amino acids. The CDR3 reads CASSLGGLAGGQQFF. The CDR3 region has the DNA TGTGCCAGCAGCTTAGGAGGACTAGCGGGAGGGCAGCAGTTCTTC.

The chain is built from TRBV18 and TRBJ2-4, with D perhaps assigned TRBD1 or TRBD2 (5 bases each). V was trimmed by 2 bases and J by 8 bases, leaving 16 bases between them. The V gene's germline CDR1 is KGHSH and CDR2 LQKENI. This CDR3 contains 15 residues. The CDR3 loop reads CASSPSGTAGDIQYF. DNA for the CDR3: TGTGCCAGCTCACCATCCGGGACGGCTGGGGACATTCAGTACTTC.

The chain links TRBV7-2 to TRBJ2-2, with 13 bases fitting TRBD2. The germline V gene has CDR1 SGHTA and CDR2 FQGNSA. Germline trimming cut 4 bases from V and 0 bases from J; bases unmatched to any gene: 2. The CDR3 loop spans 17 amino acids. CDR3: CASSSGLAGTNTGELFF. The CDR3 coding sequence is TGTGCCAGCAGCTCGGGACTAGCGGGAACGAACACCGGGGAGCTGTTTTTT.

Many counts were recorded for this clonotype. Here the CDR3 DNA reads TGTGCCAGCAAGAGGAGGACCACTAGCACAGATACGCAGTATTTT. Encoded protein: CASKRRTTSTDTQYF. The V gene is TRBV2, the J gene TRBJ2-3, with a possible D match to TRBD2 (5 bases). The CDR3 has 15 residues. Trimming cost V 7 bases and J 0 bases, with 14 bases left between them. Germline CDR1 and CDR2: SNHLY and FYNNEI.

V usage is TRBV6-2 or TRBV6-3 and J usage is TRBJ1-1; D ambiguous. The CDR3 runs 13 residues. The germline V gene has CDR1 MNHEY and CDR2 SVGEGT. The ends were cut back, 7 bases at V and 1 base at J, with 10 bases in the middle. In nucleotides, the CDR3 is TGTGCCAGCAAGCTGGCGTCGAACACTGAAGCTTTCTTT. Protein: CASKLASNTEAFF.

This clonotype was observed a handful of times. The rearrangement uses TRBV9 and TRBJ2-1; TRBD2 matches 7 bases. Unmatched junction bases numbered 8, after V lost 3 bases and J lost 8 bases. The CDR3 is 14 residues long. The V gene's germline CDR1 is SGDLS and CDR2 YYNGEE. CDR3 sequence (DNA): TGTGCCAGCAGCGGCCAGGACCGGGGGGATGAGCAGTTCTTC. Translating gives CASSGQDRGDEQFF.

This clonotype was seen a handful of times. This chain joins TRBV7-2 and TRBJ2-3; D uncertain. In germline, CDR1 is SGHTA, CDR2 FQGNSA. The CDR3 is 14 amino acids. V dropped 1 base and J dropped 6 bases, with 11 bases sitting between them. CDR3 loop: CASSLESPPDTQYF. In nucleotides, the CDR3 is TGTGCCAGCAGCTTAGAATCCCCTCCCGATACGCAGTATTTT.